Following are 28 T cell receptor beta chains from one sample sequenced in a study of shared clonotypes between healthy human individuals. The protocol was immunoSEQ multiplex PCR, while the TCRdb copy is restricted to in-frame clones and leaves out a portion. The sample has over a million clones, approximately 78% seen once. The sequenced sample consisted of memory CD4+ T cells from PBMCs. Subset specified: CD45RA-negative fraction. The receptors here all came from a man aged 18 to 30 in good health. Some clones in this sample may be carry-over from other donors' samples.

The rearrangement links TRBV9 to TRBJ2-3; D perhaps matches TRBD2 (6 bases). V lost 0 bases, J lost 5 bases, and 13 bases lay in between. Germline CDR1 and CDR2: SGDLS and YYNGEE. The length of the CDR3 is 15 residues. The CDR3 DNA reads TGTGCCAGCAGCGTAGTAGGAGGGTTTTTAGATACGCAGTATTTT. This gives the protein CASSVVGGFLDTQYF.

The CDR3, as DNA: TGTGCCAGCTCACCACTGAGGCGGGGGGTCACAGATACGCAGTATTTT. Translating gives CASSPLRRGVTDTQYF. The chain recombines TRBV18 with TRBJ2-3; 8 bases match TRBD2. This CDR3 is 16 amino acids long. Germline-derived CDR1 and CDR2 are KGHSH and LQKENI. Germline trimming cut 1 base from V and 2 bases from J; bases unmatched to any gene: 5.

This rearrangement joins TRBV7-9 to TRBJ2-7; a possible D gene is TRBD1 (6 bases). CDR3 length equals 15 residues. Trimming removed 1 base at V and 2 bases at J, with 12 bases between. CDR1 and CDR2 from the germline V gene are SEHNR and FQNEAQ (reference sequence). The CDR3 spells CASSLGTAPTYEQYF. The CDR3 nucleotides read TGTGCCAGCAGCTTAGGGACAGCCCCCACCTACGAGCAGTACTTC.

In its sample, this clone was seen a few times. The rearrangement uses TRBV6-1 and TRBJ1-2, with TRBD1 matching over 9 bases. The CDR3 has 14 amino acids. CDR1 and CDR2 (germline): MNHNS, SASEGT. Trimming at V came to 2 bases and at J to 8 bases, leaving 6 bases not matched to a gene. The CDR3 DNA sequence: TGTGCCAGCAGTGAATGGGACAGGGAGTTCGGCTACACCTTC. Its protein product is CASSEWDREFGYTF.

The rearrangement uses TRBV2 and TRBJ2-2, with a weak D call TRBD2 (5 bases). The length of the CDR3 is 14 residues. V shed 6 bases and J shed 1 base, with 9 bases lying between them. The V gene's germline CDR1 is SNHLY and CDR2 FYNNEI. Here the CDR3 reads CASRLGENTGELFF. CDR3 DNA sequence: TGTGCCAGCAGGCTGGGAGAGAACACCGGGGAGCTGTTTTTT.

This sequence joins TRBV10-3 and TRBJ2-1; the match to TRBD1 covers 9 bases. Germline CDR1 ENHRY, CDR2 SYGVKD. V dropped 0 bases and J dropped 10; count of bases not matched to a gene: 1. This CDR3 is built from 13 residues. The CDR3 region has the DNA TGTGCCATCAGTGAGTCTGGGACAGGGGAGCAGTTCTTC. Its protein is CAISESGTGEQFF.

Comments on this clone: A much larger clone is a single base away; this may be a read error. This chain connects TRBV10-3 to TRBJ1-2, with a tentative D call TRBD1 (6 bases). Per germline, CDR1 ENHRY and CDR2 SYGVKD. The CDR3 spans 15 residues. For the CDR3, the DNA is TGTACCATCAGTGATCCTGGGGGCCGGGGCTATGGCTACACCTTC. Its translation: CTISDPGGRGYGYTF.

The chain has TRBV7-9 and TRBJ2-7; 9 nucleotides match TRBD2. V shed 6 bases and J 2 bases; nucleotides not matched to a gene: 8. Germline CDR1 is SEHNR and CDR2 is FQNEAQ (reference sequence). The length of the CDR3 is 15 residues. The CDR3 is CASRYGASGTYEQYF. DNA of the CDR3: TGTGCCAGCAGATATGGCGCTAGCGGGACCTACGAGCAGTACTTC. Filled out from reference TRBV7-9 and TRBJ2-7, the complete variable domain reads DTGVSQNPRHKITKRGQNVTFRCDPISEHNRLYWYRQTLGQGPEFLTYFQNEAQLEKSRLLSDRFSAERPKGSFSTLEIQRTEQGDSAMYLCASRYGASGTYEQYFGPGTRLTVT.

The chain links TRBV7-2 to TRBJ1-5; D unclear. CDR3 length: 16 residues. V lost 2 bases, J lost 3 bases, and 14 bases lay in between. Per the germline V gene, CDR1 is SGHTA and CDR2 is FQGNSA. CDR3 nucleotide sequence: TGTGCCAGCAGCTTACCCGGGTCCAGAGCCAATCAGCCCCAGCATTTT. Encoded protein: CASSLPGSRANQPQHF.

This clone was picked up one time. The genes are TRBV7-2 and TRBJ2-5; D may correspond to TRBD1 or TRBD2 (5 bases each). Trimming removed 1 base at V and 5 bases at J, with 17 bases between. The CDR3 has 16 amino acids. The germline V gene has CDR1 SGHTA and CDR2 FQGNSA. CDR3 coding DNA: TGTGCCAGCAGCTTAGGGGGTTTCAGGGAGTGGGAGACCCAGTACTTC. Translated, it gives CASSLGGFREWETQYF.

The chain joins TRBV11-2 to TRBJ2-5; D may be TRBD2 (6 bases). The CDR3 sequence is 13 residues long. Trimming left V 0 bases short and J 5 bases short, with 7 bases between. Germline values: CDR1 SGHAT, CDR2 FQNNGV. The CDR3 spells CASSLDRGETQYF. DNA for the CDR3: TGTGCCAGCAGCTTAGATCGGGGGGAGACCCAGTACTTC.

The V gene is TRBV9, the J gene TRBJ1-4; 11 bases are a match to TRBD1. The trim removed 4 bases at V and 4 bases at J, leaving 3 bases unmatched. The CDR3 covers 15 residues. Looked up from germline, CDR1 is SGDLS and CDR2 is YYNGEE. CDR3 amino acids: CASSPGQGVNEKLFF. As DNA, the CDR3 is TGTGCCAGCAGCCCGGGACAGGGGGTTAATGAAAAACTGTTTTTT.

The rearrangement links TRBV6-1 to TRBJ2-1; D uncertain. CDR3 size: 12 residues. The V gene's germline CDR1 is MNHNS and CDR2 SASEGT. The V and J ends lost 4 bases and 10 bases respectively, with 11 bases between them. This CDR3 is CASSGGSREQFF. In DNA form, the CDR3 reads TGTGCCAGCAGTGGGGGTAGCAGGGAGCAGTTCTTC.

The chain joins TRBV15 to TRBJ1-4, with 11 bases lining up with TRBD1. Per germline, CDR1 LNHNV and CDR2 YYDKDF (reference sequence). This CDR3 contains 16 residues. The ends lost 0 bases at V and 7 bases at J; junction bases unmatched: 4. Written as DNA, the CDR3 is TGTGCCACCAGCAGAGATGGGACAGGGGGAAGTGAAAAACTGTTTTTT. This gives the protein CATSRDGTGGSEKLFF.

The chain combines TRBV30 with TRBJ2-7; D gene uncertain. The J call is doubtful: the DNA matches TRBJ2-5 better. Germline CDR1 reads GTSNPN; CDR2 reads SVGIG (reference sequence). The CDR3 totals 12 residues. Here the CDR3 DNA reads TGTGCCTGGGCCGGATTTGGTGAGACCCAGTACTTC. Translating it yields CAWAGFGETQYF.

The chain joins TRBV5-1 to TRBJ2-1; 10 nucleotides agree with TRBD2. V dropped 2 bases and J dropped 5; count of bases not matched to a gene: 19. The CDR3 has 20 amino acids. CDR1 is SGHRS, CDR2 YFSETQ, per germline. The chain's CDR3 is CASSLNPSGSSGLRNNEQFF. The CDR3, as DNA: TGCGCCAGCAGCTTAAACCCTAGCGGGAGTAGTGGTCTGCGGAACAATGAGCAGTTCTTC.

This sequence joins TRBV10-3 and TRBJ2-3; possible D gene TRBD2, 6 bases. CDR3 length: 15 amino acids. The V end was cut by 6 bases, the J end by 0 bases, with 13 bases between. Germline V gives CDR1 ENHRY, CDR2 SYGVKD. CDR3 in DNA: TGTGCCATCAGAACACTTGGAGGGAGCACAGATACGCAGTATTTT. Protein: CAIRTLGGSTDTQYF.

This chain uses TRBV30 with TRBJ2-7, with 9 bases fitting TRBD2. V shed 3 bases and J 8 bases; nucleotides not matched to a gene: 14. This CDR3 contains 15 residues. Germline V CDR1 and CDR2: GTSNPN, SVGIG (reference sequence). The CDR3, as DNA: TGTGCCTGGAGAGAACCGGGACTAGCAGGTCTGAAGCAGTACTTC. This gives the protein CAWREPGLAGLKQYF.

The J gene is TRBJ2-4, the V gene TRBV19; no firm D call. The germline CDR1 and CDR2 sequences are LNHDA and SQIVND (reference sequence). Trimming took off 5 bases at V and 1 base at J, with 6 bases between the two ends. The CDR3 sequence is 13 residues long. CDR3 sequence (DNA): TGTGCCAGTAGTGTACGGGCCAAAAACATTCAGTACTTC. Translation: CASSVRAKNIQYF.

The chain recombines TRBV28 with TRBJ2-7, with D unclear. The V gene lost 10 bases and the J gene lost 3 bases, with 10 bases spanning the gap. The germline V gene has CDR1 MDHEN and CDR2 SYDVKM. This CDR3 region has 11 residues. CDR3 coding DNA: TGTGCCACCGGTAGAGACTACGAGCAGTACTTC. It encodes CATGRDYEQYF.

The V and J genes are TRBV7-2 and TRBJ2-2, with a weak D call TRBD2 (6 bases). CDR1 and CDR2 (germline): SGHTA, FQGNSA. V dropped 5 bases and J dropped 3 bases, with 10 bases sitting between them. This CDR3 region has 14 residues. CDR3 loop: CASSTGSDTGELFF. The CDR3 bases are TGTGCCAGCAGCACCGGGAGTGACACCGGGGAGCTGTTTTTT.

V is TRBV20-1 and J is TRBJ2-1; D unresolved. V lost 6 bases and J lost 8, with 11 bases in between. The length of the CDR3 is 11 residues. The germline CDR1 and CDR2 sequences are DFQATT and SNEGSKA (reference sequence). CDR3 region: CSALQRYEQFF. CDR3 DNA sequence: TGCAGTGCCCTCCAGAGATATGAGCAGTTCTTC.

The rearrangement uses TRBV2 and TRBJ2-7; perhaps TRBD2 as D (5 bases). V dropped 8 bases and J dropped 6 bases, with 11 bases sitting between them. CDR1 and CDR2 from the germline V gene are SNHLY and FYNNEI. CDR3 length equals 11 residues. The CDR3 sequence: CASARVSEQYF. The CDR3, as DNA: TGTGCCAGCGCGCGGGTTTCCGAGCAGTACTTC. Full variable domain (remainder filled in from reference TRBV2 and TRBJ2-7): EPEVTQTPSHQVTQMGQEVILRCVPISNHLYFYWYRQILGQKVEFLVSFYNNEISEKSEIFDDQFSVERPDGSNFTLKIRSTKLEDSAMYFCASARVSEQYFGPGTRLTVT.

The CDR3 nucleotides read TGTGCCAGCAGCCAAGCCGGAGATACGCAGTATTTT. Amino acid sequence: CASSQAGDTQYF. This chain uses TRBV14 with TRBJ2-3, with D uncertain. Germline V gene lookup returns CDR1 SGHDN and CDR2 FVKESK. The CDR3 contains 12 residues. Trimming pared 1 base from V and 5 bases from J, leaving 4 bases between.

This clone was recorded a few times. The CDR3 coding sequence is TGTGCCAGCGGAATAGACAGGGGAAGGGGCAATCAGCCCCAGCATTTT. Its translation is CASGIDRGRGNQPQHF. The V gene is TRBV5-8, the J gene TRBJ1-5; 8 bases align to TRBD1. Per germline, CDR1 SGHTS and CDR2 YDEGEE. With 7 bases clipped from V and 2 bases from J, the junction kept 11 bases outside the gene matches. The CDR3 has 16 amino acids.

Concerning this clone: A single base is all that separates this from a far larger clone, so a read error is likely. Additional DNA sequences in this sample encode the identical CDR3. The genes are TRBV10-3 and TRBJ2-7; a weak D match, TRBD1 (5 bases). The CDR3 has 12 residues. Germline V gene data show CDR1 as ENHRY and CDR2 as SYGVKD. The CDR3 loop reads CAIKDTYYEQYF. In DNA, the CDR3 is TGCGCCATCAAGGACACATACTACGAGCAGTACTTC.

J is TRBJ2-1 and V is TRBV28; a weak D match, TRBD2 (5 bases). The V gene's germline CDR1 is MDHEN and CDR2 SYDVKM. Deletions cut 8 bases from V and 7 bases from J, with 21 bases between. The CDR3 is made up of 15 amino acids. For the CDR3, the DNA is TGTGCCAGCTACGGCTCCTCGAGCGGATCGAATGAGCAGTTCTTC. This translates into CASYGSSSGSNEQFF.

The chain couples TRBV11-2 to TRBJ2-7, with D hard to call. In germline, CDR1 is SGHAT, CDR2 FQNNGV. Trimming shortened V by 2 bases and J by 6 bases, and 11 bases separated the two germline ends. The CDR3 totals 13 residues. The CDR3 sequence is CASSLNLPGEQYF. DNA for the CDR3: TGTGCCAGCAGCTTAAATCTCCCCGGCGAGCAGTACTTC.